One and the same sample provided the 31 T cell receptor beta chains below, sequenced in a study of blood T cell repertoires in COVID-19. The method was immunoSEQ multiplex PCR; TCRdb's version includes in-frame clones alone and lacks a portion of them. Among 350,000 or so clones listed, about 91% were seen once. Sample: peripheral blood. These receptors were taken from a woman younger than 45 with COVID-19, enrolled during active disease.

This clone was found once. The chain couples TRBV25-1 to TRBJ2-2; 8 nucleotides agree with TRBD1. CDR1 MGHDK and CDR2 SYGVNS come from the germline V gene. CDR3 length: 17 amino acids. Trimming took 2 bases from V and 1 from J; bases not matched to a gene: 6. The CDR3 here is CASSETGGFMNTGELFF. DNA of the CDR3: TGTGCCAGCAGTGAAACAGGGGGTTTTATGAACACCGGGGAGCTGTTTTTT. Together with reference TRBV25-1 and TRBJ2-2, the CDR3 gives the full variable domain: EADIYQTPRYLVIGTGKKITLECSQTMGHDKMYWYQQDPGMELHLIHYSYGVNSTEKGDLSSESTVSRIRTEHFPLTLESARPSHTSQYLCASSETGGFMNTGELFFGEGSRLTVL.

The V and J genes are TRBV12-1 and TRBJ1-1; the table's D call, TRBD1, was not checked against the DNA. TRBV12-1 is shown as a pseudogene. The CDR3 has 16 amino acids. The CDR3 bases are TGTGCCAGCAGCACGGGACAGGGGCGCGCTAGTGCTGAAGCTTTCTTT. Its protein product is CASSTGQGRASAEAFF.

The V call is TRBV19, the J call TRBJ2-2; D may be TRBD2 (5 bases). Germline values: CDR1 LNHDA, CDR2 SQIVND (reference sequence). The ends were cut back, 5 bases at V and 6 bases at J, with 10 bases in the middle. This CDR3 is 13 amino acids long. The CDR3 nucleotides read TGTGCCAGTAGTCCTGGACTCGCCGGGGAGCTGTTTTTT. Translated, it gives CASSPGLAGELFF.

V and J are TRBV28 and TRBJ1-1; 7 bases match TRBD1. Trimming removed 5 bases from V and 4 bases from J; junction bases left unmatched: 7. Germline CDR1 is MDHEN and CDR2 is SYDVKM. The CDR3 consists of 14 residues. CDR3 in DNA: TGTGCCAGCAGTCCAAGGACAGGAGGCACTGAAGCTTTCTTT. It encodes CASSPRTGGTEAFF.

This clone was detected only once. This sequence joins TRBV6-5 and TRBJ1-5, with 7 bases fitting TRBD1. The CDR3 runs 13 residues. The V gene's germline CDR1 is MNHEY and CDR2 SVGAGI. J gave up 6 bases and V 5 bases, and 4 bases lay outside the gene matches. The CDR3 here is CASSKQGFQPQHF. The DNA for the CDR3 is TGTGCCAGCAGTAAACAGGGGTTTCAGCCCCAGCATTTT.

The J gene is TRBJ2-5, the V gene TRBV28; 10 bases agree with TRBD2. This CDR3 is built from 17 residues. Germline V CDR1 and CDR2: MDHEN, SYDVKM. The V and J ends lost 6 bases and 5 bases, in that order; junction bases with no gene match: 15. CDR3 sequence (DNA): TGTGCCAGCAGACTAAGGATGAGCGGGGGGGCAAGGGAGACCCAGTACTTC. It codes for CASRLRMSGGARETQYF.

V usage is TRBV12-3 or TRBV12-4 and J usage is TRBJ2-7; no clear D gene. The V and J ends lost 2 bases and 7 bases respectively, with 12 bases between them. The CDR3 sequence is 13 residues long. Here the CDR3 DNA reads TGTGCCAGCAGTTTAAGTAGCTTTCTAGAGCAGTACTTC. This translates into CASSLSSFLEQYF.

This clone appeared once. Other DNA sequences in the sample encode the same CDR3. This chain uses TRBV18 with TRBJ1-1; maybe TRBD1 (5 bases). The length of the CDR3 is 13 residues. Germline V gives CDR1 KGHSH, CDR2 LQKENI. Deletions cut 3 bases from V and 1 base from J, with 6 bases between. Written as DNA, the CDR3 is TGTGCCAGCTCACCGGACAAGAACACTGAAGCTTTCTTT. Its translation is CASSPDKNTEAFF.

The genes are TRBV19 and TRBJ1-2; D not certain. The V gene lost 1 base and the J gene lost 7 bases, with 10 bases spanning the gap. The CDR3 is made up of 13 amino acids. Germline values: CDR1 LNHDA, CDR2 SQIVND (reference sequence). The CDR3 is CASSIVPTAGYTF. In DNA, the CDR3 is TGTGCCAGTAGTATAGTTCCCACAGCTGGCTACACCTTC. The whole variable domain, remainder taken from reference TRBV19 and TRBJ1-2, is DGGITQSPKYLFRKEGQNVTLSCEQNLNHDAMYWYRQDPGQGLRLIYYSQIVNDFQKGDIAEGYSVSREKKESFPLTVTSAQKNPTAFYLCASSIVPTAGYTFGSGTRLTVV.

The V gene is TRBV5-1, the J gene TRBJ1-1; TRBD1 matches 11 bases. The CDR3 length is 16 residues. The germline V gene has CDR1 SGHRS and CDR2 YFSETQ. V dropped 2 bases and J dropped 3; count of bases not matched to a gene: 6. Here the CDR3 DNA reads TGCGCCAGCAGCTTTCACGGGACAGGGGGTGACACTGAAGCTTTCTTT. This codes for CASSFHGTGGDTEAFF.

This clone was found once. The J gene is TRBJ2-7, the V gene TRBV24-1; 8 bases line up with TRBD1. V lost 5 bases to trimming and J lost 5 bases; unmatched junction nucleotides: 13. CDR1 and CDR2 (germline): KGHDR, SFDVKD. There are 16 residues in the CDR3. DNA for the CDR3: TGTGCCACCAGTGGGACCGCGACAGGGGCCGTCGACGAGCAGTACGTC. Translated: CATSGTATGAVDEQYV.

The chain joins TRBV25-1 to TRBJ1-1; 9 bases map to TRBD1. There are 14 residues in the CDR3. Germline CDR1 reads MGHDK; CDR2 reads SYGVNS. The ends lost 7 bases at V and 2 bases at J; junction bases unmatched: 5. The CDR3 reads CASKTQGANTEAFF. CDR3 bases: TGTGCCAGCAAGACACAGGGGGCAAACACTGAAGCTTTCTTT.

The chain carries TRBV6-5 and TRBJ1-2; the D is unclear. Trimming cost V 4 bases and J 5 bases, with 14 bases left between them. The CDR3 runs 14 residues. CDR1 MNHEY and CDR2 SVGAGI come from the germline V gene. The CDR3 region is CASSSGSRYYGYTF. As DNA, the CDR3 is TGTGCCAGCAGTTCAGGATCTCGATATTATGGCTACACCTTC.

This clone came up once. The chain employs TRBV4-2 and TRBJ1-6; 11 bases are shared with TRBD1. The CDR3 is made up of 20 amino acids. CDR1 is LGHNA and CDR2 is YNFKEQ in the germline V gene. V lost 1 base to trimming and J lost 7 bases; unmatched junction nucleotides: 15. The CDR3 is CASSQVRTGGAGLENSPLHF. The CDR3 DNA follows: TGTGCCAGCAGCCAAGTTAGGACAGGGGGCGCGGGATTAGAGAATTCACCCCTCCACTTT.

This chain joins TRBV2 and TRBJ1-5; D is possibly TRBD1 (6 bases). V lost 4 bases, J lost 6 bases, and 16 bases lay in between. Germline CDR1 and CDR2: SNHLY and FYNNEI. This CDR3 is built from 15 residues. The CDR3, as DNA: TGTGCCAGCAGTGTCGGTCAGGGGCTCGGTCAGCCCCAGCATTTT. Amino acids: CASSVGQGLGQPQHF.

The chain has TRBV4-1 and TRBJ2-5; 8 nucleotides match TRBD2. CDR1 MGHRA and CDR2 YSYEKL come from the germline V gene. The junction had 3 bases not matched to a gene; V was cut back by 4 bases and J by 2 bases. The CDR3 contains 14 residues. CDR3 region: CASSPGGLQETQYF. In DNA form, the CDR3 reads TGCGCCAGCAGCCCGGGGGGGCTTCAAGAGACCCAGTACTTC.

The chain has TRBV5-1 and TRBJ2-1, with D hard to call. Germline CDR1 is SGHRS and CDR2 is YFSETQ. V lost 2 bases, J lost 6 bases, and 9 bases lay in between. CDR3 length: 13 residues. CDR3 coding DNA: TGCGCCAGCAGCTTTGCGTCACTCAATGAGCAGTTCTTC. It translates to CASSFASLNEQFF.

This rearrangement joins TRBV7-2 to TRBJ2-7, with TRBD1 matching 8 bases. The germline V gene encodes CDR1 SGHTA and CDR2 FQGNSA. There are 14 residues in the CDR3. V lost 1 base and J lost 2; bases outside the gene matches: 1. The CDR3 sequence is CASSLGRGPYEQYV. The DNA of the CDR3 is TGTGCCAGCAGCTTAGGCAGGGGGCCCTACGAGCAGTACGTC.

The chain links TRBV30 to TRBJ2-7; no clear D gene. V shed 0 bases and J shed 7 bases, with 13 bases lying between them. The CDR3 covers 13 residues. From germline, CDR1 is GTSNPN and CDR2 SVGIG (reference sequence). The CDR3: CAWSVRGLREQYF. As DNA, the CDR3 is TGTGCCTGGAGTGTACGAGGCCTACGGGAGCAGTACTTC.

Of note for this clone: This same CDR3 is encoded by further DNA sequences in the sample. The chain carries TRBV3-1 (or the pseudogene TRBV3-2) and TRBJ2-5; TRBD1 might be the D (7 bases). The germline CDR1 and CDR2 sequences are LGHDT and YNNKEL (reference sequence). The CDR3 runs 14 residues. The V end lost 4 bases, the J end lost 4 bases, and 13 bases lay between the germline ends. The CDR3 coding sequence is TGTGCCAGCAGCCCCAACAGGGGAGGAGAGACCCAGTACTTC. Translated: CASSPNRGGETQYF.

The rearrangement joins TRBV19 to TRBJ2-5; 7 bases line up with TRBD1. Germline CDR1 and CDR2: LNHDA and SQIVND (reference sequence). The CDR3 totals 14 residues. V lost 5 bases and J lost 3; bases outside the gene matches: 6. The chain's CDR3 is CASSASTGKETQYF. In DNA, the CDR3 is TGTGCCAGTAGTGCGTCGACAGGGAAAGAGACCCAGTACTTC. The whole variable domain, remainder taken from reference TRBV19 and TRBJ2-5, is DGGITQSPKYLFRKEGQNVTLSCEQNLNHDAMYWYRQDPGQGLRLIYYSQIVNDFQKGDIAEGYSVSREKKESFPLTVTSAQKNPTAFYLCASSASTGKETQYFGPGTRLLVL.

The chain carries TRBV5-1 and TRBJ1-6; D gene ambiguous. The V end lost 5 bases, the J end lost 2 bases, and 11 bases lay between the germline ends. The CDR3 length is 15 residues. Germline CDR1 reads SGHRS; CDR2 reads YFSETQ. CDR3: CASRSRDPYNSPLHF. Here the CDR3 DNA reads TGCGCCAGCAGGTCCCGGGATCCCTATAATTCACCCCTCCACTTT.

The gene calls are TRBV18 and TRBJ1-4, with a weak D call TRBD1 (5 bases). The CDR3 is made up of 16 amino acids. CDR1 is KGHSH, CDR2 LQKENI, per germline. V gave up 0 bases and J gave up 2 bases, with 10 bases separating them. CDR3 loop: CASSPPTGGTNEKLFF. The CDR3 DNA reads TGTGCCAGCTCACCACCCACTGGGGGGACTAATGAAAAACTGTTTTTT. Based on the CDR3 plus reference TRBV18 and TRBJ1-4, the full variable domain is NAGVMQNPRHLVRRRGQEARLRCSPMKGHSHVYWYRQLPEEGLKFMVYLQKENIIDESGMPKERFSAEFPKEGPSILRIQQVVRGDSAAYFCASSPPTGGTNEKLFFGSGTQLSVL.

CDR3 sequence: CASSLGGVQETQYF. Here the CDR3 DNA reads TGTGCCAGCAGCTTAGGGGGAGTTCAAGAGACCCAGTACTTC. The chain has TRBV11-2 and TRBJ2-5; a possible D gene is TRBD2 (5 bases). Germline V CDR1 and CDR2: SGHAT, FQNNGV. The V end lost 1 base, the J end lost 2 bases, and 8 bases lay between the germline ends. The CDR3 runs 14 residues.

CDR3 sequence: CSVFGQRTFEQYF. The DNA for the CDR3 is TGCAGCGTTTTCGGACAGAGGACCTTCGAGCAGTACTTC. J is TRBJ2-7 and V is TRBV29-1; D is possibly TRBD1 (6 bases). The CDR3 contains 13 residues. With 5 bases removed from V and 6 bases from J, the gap between germline ends came to 17 bases. Germline V gene sequence: CDR1 SQVTM, CDR2 ANQGSEA.

V is TRBV6-5 and J is TRBJ1-5; 9 bases are a match to TRBD1. The V gene end was trimmed by 8 bases and the J gene end by 6 bases; junction bases not matched to a gene: 11. The CDR3 runs 15 residues. Germline CDR1 reads MNHEY; CDR2 reads SVGAGI. The CDR3 DNA is TGTGCCAGCGAAGAGGGGGGACAGGGCCCTCAGCCCCAGCATTTT. Protein: CASEEGGQGPQPQHF.

The chain has TRBV11-2 and TRBJ2-2; D perhaps matches TRBD2 (5 bases). Germline CDR1 and CDR2: SGHAT and FQNNGV. The CDR3 runs 14 residues. V gave up 5 bases and J gave up 5 bases, with 12 bases separating them. The CDR3 is CASSGFTRTGELFF. The CDR3 coding sequence is TGTGCCAGCAGCGGTTTTACTAGGACCGGGGAGCTGTTTTTT.

As regards this clone: This same CDR3 is encoded by further DNA sequences in the sample. In DNA, the CDR3 is TGTGCCAGCAGTTTTCAGGGAAATTCACCCCTCCACTTT. Translated: CASSFQGNSPLHF. This chain uses TRBV12-3 or TRBV12-4 with TRBJ1-6; D is possibly TRBD1 (5 bases). The length of the CDR3 is 13 residues. Trimming pared 3 bases from V and 7 bases from J, leaving 7 bases between.

This chain joins TRBV6-5 and TRBJ1-5; 11 bases fit TRBD1. V trimming: 6 bases; J trimming: 4 bases; junction bases outside the gene matches: 5. The V gene's germline CDR1 is MNHEY and CDR2 SVGAGI. The CDR3 extends over 15 amino acids. CDR3 loop: CASRRTGGNNQPQHF. DNA for the CDR3: TGTGCCAGCAGACGGACAGGGGGCAATAATCAGCCCCAGCATTTT.

The chain recombines TRBV6-5 with TRBJ1-1, with TRBD1 matching over 9 bases. CDR3 size: 15 residues. Trimming at V came to 6 bases and at J to 1 base, leaving 6 bases not matched to a gene. Germline lookup yields CDR1 MNHEY and CDR2 SVGAGI. This chain's CDR3 is CASRGLGQGNTEAFF. In DNA form, the CDR3 reads TGTGCCAGCAGGGGACTGGGACAGGGGAACACTGAAGCTTTCTTT.

This chain uses TRBV9 with TRBJ2-2, with D perhaps matching TRBD2 (6 bases). The CDR3 spans 15 residues. Trimming stripped 5 bases from V and 8 bases from J, with 19 bases between. Germline values: CDR1 SGDLS, CDR2 YYNGEE. The CDR3 is CASRGGAQSPGELFF. CDR3 nucleotides: TGTGCCAGCAGGGGCGGGGCCCAGTCCCCTGGGGAGCTGTTTTTT.